Below are 24 T cell receptor beta chains sequenced from a single sample in a study of blood T cell repertoires in COVID-19 (TCRdb year 2020). The library was prepared using the immunoSEQ multiplex PCR assay. Here the immuneACCESS table is served through TCRdb, limited to in-frame sequences with V and J called. Missing clones are a known gap in these copies; in checked studies unresolved V genes cover under half, and the rest lacks a known reason. The sample table lists about 190,000 clones, 85% to 90% of them with a count of one. Approximately 4.4% of the sample rests with the top ten. The specimen was peripheral blood. The receptors derive from a human donor in a cohort sampled during active COVID-19.

The chain links TRBV28 to TRBJ2-1; 7 bases are shared with TRBD2. CDR1 is MDHEN and CDR2 is SYDVKM in the germline V gene. The junction had 9 bases not matched to a gene; V was cut back by 2 bases and J by 8 bases. The CDR3 length is 15 residues. The CDR3 region is CASSLVGGRAHEQFF. In DNA form, the CDR3 reads TGTGCCAGCAGTTTAGTCGGTGGGAGGGCCCATGAGCAGTTCTTC.

The chain employs TRBV6-1 and TRBJ2-5; TRBD2 matches at 7 bases. V shed 3 bases and J 3 bases; nucleotides not matched to a gene: 1. The CDR3 covers 13 residues. CDR1 is MNHNS, CDR2 SASEGT, per germline. CDR3 in DNA: TGTGCCAGCAGTGAGGGGGGGGAAGAGACCCAGTACTTC. Amino acids: CASSEGGEETQYF.

This chain connects TRBV3-1 (or the pseudogene TRBV3-2) to TRBJ1-6; TRBD1 might be the D (5 bases). Germline CDR1 and CDR2: LGHDT and YNNKEL (reference sequence). With 2 bases removed from V and 10 bases from J, the gap between germline ends came to 12 bases. CDR3 size: 14 residues. For the CDR3, the DNA is TGTGCCAGCAGCCAATGGCAGGGTGGGTCACCCCTCCACTTT. Translated: CASSQWQGGSPLHF.

This rearrangement joins TRBV6-6 to TRBJ2-7, with 9 bases matching TRBD1. The CDR3 spans 14 residues. Germline V gene sequence: CDR1 MNHNY, CDR2 SVGAGI (reference sequence). The trim removed 5 bases at V and 5 bases at J, leaving 7 bases unmatched. This CDR3 is CASSPSGTGNEQYF. DNA for the CDR3: TGTGCCAGCAGTCCCTCGGGGACAGGGAACGAGCAGTACTTC.

This chain uses TRBV9 with TRBJ2-1; no firm D call. V dropped 1 base and J dropped 7 bases, with 12 bases sitting between them. Per germline, CDR1 SGDLS and CDR2 YYNGEE. The length of the CDR3 is 14 residues. CDR3 region: CASSVLAGSNEQFF. The CDR3 bases are TGTGCCAGCAGCGTATTAGCCGGGTCGAATGAGCAGTTCTTC.

V gene TRBV12-3 or TRBV12-4 combines with J gene TRBJ2-7; 11 bases are shared with TRBD2. Trimming at V came to 11 bases and at J to 2 bases, leaving 5 bases not matched to a gene. This CDR3 is built from 13 residues. CDR3: CASGTSGPYEQYF. The CDR3 DNA is TGTGCCTCGGGGACTAGCGGCCCCTACGAGCAGTACTTC.

The CDR3 loop reads CASSRGLVAYNEQFF. The CDR3 DNA reads TGTGCCAGCAGTAGGGGACTAGTCGCCTACAATGAGCAGTTCTTC. The V gene is TRBV6-5, the J gene TRBJ2-1, with 8 bases that match TRBD2. The CDR3 is 15 residues long. From germline, CDR1 is MNHEY and CDR2 SVGAGI. Losses at the gene ends were 5 bases for V and 2 bases for J; bases not matched to a gene: 5.

The chain combines TRBV6-1 with TRBJ2-1, with D possibly TRBD1 on 6 matching bases. V gave up 2 bases and J gave up 12 bases, with 11 bases separating them. The CDR3 runs 12 residues. Germline V gives CDR1 MNHNS, CDR2 SASEGT. The CDR3 sequence is CASSERDTAQFF. CDR3 coding DNA: TGTGCCAGCAGTGAACGGGACACGGCGCAGTTCTTC.

The chain carries TRBV27 and TRBJ2-6; TRBD1 is a possible D gene (5 bases). The length of the CDR3 is 18 residues. Between the trimmed V and J ends, which lost 5 bases and 0 bases, there was a span of 17 bases. Germline CDR1 MNHEY, CDR2 SMNVEV (reference sequence). The CDR3 sequence: CASSPLSTAHSGANVLTF. For the CDR3, the DNA is TGTGCCAGCAGTCCTCTTTCGACAGCCCACTCTGGGGCCAACGTCCTGACTTTC. Combining the CDR3 with reference TRBV27 and TRBJ2-6 gives the whole variable domain EAQVTQNPRYLITVTGKKLTVTCSQNMNHEYMSWYRQDPGLGLRQIYYSMNVEVTDKGDVPEGYKVSRKEKRNFPLILESPSPNQTSLYFCASSPLSTAHSGANVLTFGAGSRLTVL.

This chain uses TRBV12-3 or TRBV12-4 with TRBJ1-5; D uncertain. The CDR3 extends over 13 amino acids. V was cut by 3 bases and J by 5 bases, with 8 bases left in between. CDR3 DNA: TGTGCCAGCAGTTTCCAGGAAGATCAGCCCCAGCATTTT. Residues: CASSFQEDQPQHF.

The V call is TRBV19, the J call TRBJ2-1; 9 nucleotides line up with TRBD2. The V and J ends lost 3 bases and 4 bases, in that order; junction bases with no gene match: 7. This CDR3 region has 16 residues. Germline CDR1 LNHDA, CDR2 SQIVND (reference sequence). As DNA, the CDR3 is TGTGCCAGTAGTATGGGTCTAGCGGGAAAATACAATGAGCAGTTCTTC. Translation gives CASSMGLAGKYNEQFF. Looking up the rest from reference TRBV19 and TRBJ2-1 gives the full variable domain: DGGITQSPKYLFRKEGQNVTLSCEQNLNHDAMYWYRQDPGQGLRLIYYSQIVNDFQKGDIAEGYSVSREKKESFPLTVTSAQKNPTAFYLCASSMGLAGKYNEQFFGPGTRLTVL.

The rearrangement uses TRBV4-1 and TRBJ2-5; D might be TRBD2 (6 bases). V lost 2 bases to trimming and J lost 0 bases, with 13 bases between them. Germline V gene sequence: CDR1 MGHRA, CDR2 YSYEKL. CDR3 size: 16 residues. The CDR3 spells CASSQSGGKYQETQYF. The CDR3 DNA is TGCGCCAGCAGCCAAAGTGGGGGGAAGTACCAAGAGACCCAGTACTTC.

With respect to this clone: One junction end does not reproduce the germline sequence, and a read error may be involved. This rearrangement joins TRBV2 to TRBJ1-5; 7 bases fit TRBD1. Germline CDR1 SNHLY, CDR2 FYNNEI. CDR3 size: 14 residues. The CDR3 nucleotides read TGTGCCAGCAGCGAAGGGACAGTAAATCAGCCCCAGCATTTT. It translates to CASSEGTVNQPQHF.

V is TRBV12-5 and J is TRBJ1-4; D unresolved. CDR3 length: 14 amino acids. Germline V gene data show CDR1 as LGHNT and CDR2 as FRNRAP. V was trimmed by 6 bases and J by 3 bases, leaving 11 bases between them. CDR3 DNA: TGTGCTAGTGGCCCCTATACAGCTAATGAAAAACTGTTTTTT. Protein sequence: CASGPYTANEKLFF. Full variable domain (rest looked up from reference TRBV12-5 and TRBJ1-4): DARVTQTPRHKVTEMGQEVTMRCQPILGHNTVFWYRQTMMQGLELLAYFRNRAPLDDSGMPKDRFSAEMPDATLATLKIQPSEPRDSAVYFCASGPYTANEKLFFGSGTQLSVL.

This rearrangement joins TRBV19 to TRBJ1-2; 10 nucleotides agree with TRBD1. This CDR3 region has 14 residues. Germline V CDR1 and CDR2: LNHDA, SQIVND (reference sequence). V lost 9 bases and J lost 6; bases outside the gene matches: 10. CDR3 bases: TGTGCCAGCGGGGACAGGGGAGAGACGGATGGCTACACCTTC. Translating gives CASGDRGETDGYTF.

The chain couples TRBV5-1 to TRBJ2-2; unclear D gene. Germline lookup yields CDR1 SGHRS and CDR2 YFSETQ. The CDR3 runs to 13 residues. V gave up 0 bases and J gave up 7 bases, with 7 bases separating them. In DNA form, the CDR3 reads TGCGCCAGCAGCTTGGCGCCGGGCGGGGAGCTGTTTTTT. Its protein is CASSLAPGGELFF.

The table lists this clone with a count of one. The rearrangement joins TRBV20-1 to TRBJ2-5; no definite D call. The CDR3 covers 10 residues. Germline V lookup: CDR1 DFQATT, CDR2 SNEGSKA (reference sequence). Trimming removed 5 bases at V and 7 bases at J, with 8 bases between. The CDR3 is CSAEYLTQYF. The CDR3 region has the DNA TGCAGTGCTGAGTATCTGACCCAGTACTTC.

This rearrangement joins TRBV3-1 (or the pseudogene TRBV3-2) to TRBJ2-1; possibly TRBD2 for D (5 bases). Trimming cost V 1 base and J 5 bases, with 12 bases left between them. The CDR3 extends over 15 amino acids. Germline V gene lookup returns CDR1 LGHDT and CDR2 YNNKEL (reference sequence). The CDR3 DNA sequence: TGTGCCAGCAGCCAAGGGTGGGAGTGGCACAATGAGCAGTTCTTC. The encoded protein is CASSQGWEWHNEQFF.

The chain combines TRBV6-5 with TRBJ1-5; 9 bases line up with TRBD1. V lost 5 bases and J lost 13; bases outside the gene matches: 12. The CDR3 sequence is 14 residues long. CDR1 MNHEY and CDR2 SVGAGI come from the germline V gene. CDR3 region: CASSLGQGTIFQHF. CDR3 sequence (DNA): TGTGCCAGCAGTCTCGGACAGGGGACCATCTTTCAGCATTTT.

The rearrangement links TRBV25-1 to TRBJ2-2; maybe TRBD2 (6 bases). Deletions cut 1 base from V and 6 bases from J, with 6 bases between. From germline, CDR1 is MGHDK and CDR2 SYGVNS. There are 13 residues in the CDR3. CDR3 loop: CASSEWGAGELFF. The CDR3 nucleotides are TGTGCCAGCAGTGAATGGGGGGCCGGGGAGCTGTTTTTT.

This sequence joins TRBV18 and TRBJ2-7; 7 bases line up with TRBD1. This CDR3 spans 14 amino acids. V dropped 3 bases and J dropped 2; count of bases not matched to a gene: 4. Germline-derived CDR1 and CDR2 are KGHSH and LQKENI. The CDR3 DNA follows: TGTGCCAGCTCACCTAAGACAGGGACCTACGAGCAGTACTTC. This translates into CASSPKTGTYEQYF.

The J gene is TRBJ2-7, the V gene TRBV6-5, with 8 nucleotides matching TRBD1. This CDR3 region has 14 residues. Losses at the gene ends were 5 bases for V and 4 bases for J; bases not matched to a gene: 7. The V gene's germline CDR1 is MNHEY and CDR2 SVGAGI. The CDR3 is CASSLQGAFYEQYF. In nucleotides, the CDR3 is TGTGCCAGCAGTCTCCAGGGGGCTTTTTACGAGCAGTACTTC.

The chain couples TRBV3-1 (or the pseudogene TRBV3-2) to TRBJ1-6, with D hard to call. The CDR3 contains 15 residues. Trimming shortened V by 0 bases and J by 7 bases, and 10 bases separated the two germline ends. Germline V CDR1 and CDR2: LGHDT, YNNKEL (reference sequence). This CDR3 is CASSQDLLENSPLHF. The CDR3 bases are TGTGCCAGCAGCCAAGACCTTTTAGAAAATTCACCCCTCCACTTT.

The chain links TRBV19 to TRBJ2-3; perhaps TRBD2 as D (6 bases). Germline-derived CDR1 and CDR2 are LNHDA and SQIVND (reference sequence). The CDR3 spans 17 residues. V was clipped by 5 bases and J by 6 bases, with 24 bases between them. CDR3 protein: CASSLRRRSGGGDTQYF. The CDR3 DNA sequence: TGTGCCAGTAGTCTCCGCCGGAGGAGCGGAGGAGGGGATACGCAGTATTTT.